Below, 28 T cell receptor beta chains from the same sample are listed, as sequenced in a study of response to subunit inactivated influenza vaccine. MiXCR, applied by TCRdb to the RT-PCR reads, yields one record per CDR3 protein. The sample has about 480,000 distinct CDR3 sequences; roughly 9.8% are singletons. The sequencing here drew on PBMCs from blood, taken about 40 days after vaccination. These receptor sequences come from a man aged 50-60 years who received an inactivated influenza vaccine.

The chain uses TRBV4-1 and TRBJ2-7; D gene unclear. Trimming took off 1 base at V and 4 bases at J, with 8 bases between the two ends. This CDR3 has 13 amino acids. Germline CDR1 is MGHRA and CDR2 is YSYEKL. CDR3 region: CASSQVLQYEQYF. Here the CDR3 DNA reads TGCGCCAGCAGCCAAGTTTTACAGTACGAGCAGTACTTC.

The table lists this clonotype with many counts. In DNA, the CDR3 is TGTGCCAGCAGTTTGGGGGGCGCTGAAGCTTTCTTT. Translation gives CASSLGGAEAFF. The chain couples TRBV12-3 or TRBV12-4 to TRBJ1-1; a possible D gene is TRBD1 (6 bases). Trimming removed 3 bases at V and 6 bases at J, with 8 bases between. This CDR3 region has 12 residues.

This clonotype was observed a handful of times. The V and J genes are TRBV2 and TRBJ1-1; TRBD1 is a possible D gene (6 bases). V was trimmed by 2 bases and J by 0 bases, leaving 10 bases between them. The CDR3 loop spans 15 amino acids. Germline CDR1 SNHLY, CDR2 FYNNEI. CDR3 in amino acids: CASSERQVLNTEAFF. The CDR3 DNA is TGTGCCAGCAGTGAAAGACAGGTCTTGAACACTGAAGCTTTCTTT.

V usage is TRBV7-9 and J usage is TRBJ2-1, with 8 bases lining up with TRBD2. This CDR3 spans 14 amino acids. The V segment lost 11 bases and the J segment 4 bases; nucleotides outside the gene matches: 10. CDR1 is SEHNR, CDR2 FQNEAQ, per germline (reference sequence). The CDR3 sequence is CALIGGGTYNEQFF. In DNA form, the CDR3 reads TGTGCCTTAATCGGCGGGGGGACTTACAATGAGCAGTTCTTC.

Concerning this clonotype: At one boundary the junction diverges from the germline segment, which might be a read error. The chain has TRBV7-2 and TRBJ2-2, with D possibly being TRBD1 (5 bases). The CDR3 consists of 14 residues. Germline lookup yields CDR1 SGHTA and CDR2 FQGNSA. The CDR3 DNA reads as TGTGCCAGCAGACGACAGTGGAACCCCGGGGAGCTGTTTTTT. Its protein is CASRRQWNPGELFF.

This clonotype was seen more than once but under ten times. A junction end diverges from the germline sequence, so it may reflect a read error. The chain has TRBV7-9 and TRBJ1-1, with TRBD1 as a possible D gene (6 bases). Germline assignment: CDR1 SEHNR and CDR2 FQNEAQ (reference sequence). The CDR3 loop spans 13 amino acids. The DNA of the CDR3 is TGTGCCAGCAGCTTAGGGGGGCGTACTGAAGTTTTCTTT. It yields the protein CASSLGGRTEVFF. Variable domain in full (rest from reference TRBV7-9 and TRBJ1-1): DTGVSQNPRHKITKRGQNVTFRCDPISEHNRLYWYRQTLGQGPEFLTYFQNEAQLEKSRLLSDRFSAERPKGSFSTLEIQRTEQGDSAMYLCASSLGGRTEVFFGQGTRLTVV.

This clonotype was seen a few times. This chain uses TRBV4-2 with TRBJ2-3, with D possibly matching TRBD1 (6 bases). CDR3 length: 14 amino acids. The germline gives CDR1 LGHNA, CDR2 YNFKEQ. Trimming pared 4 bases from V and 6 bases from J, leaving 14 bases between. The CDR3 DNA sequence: TGTGCCAGCAGCCCGGCTACAGGGATTGATACGCAGTATTTT. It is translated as CASSPATGIDTQYF.

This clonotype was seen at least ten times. CDR3 bases: TGCAGTGCTAGGGAAAATACAGGGGACGGGGGCTACACCTTC. Encoded protein: CSARENTGDGGYTF. The V gene is TRBV20-1, the J gene TRBJ1-2; TRBD1 agrees at 7 bases. The V gene's germline CDR1 is DFQATT and CDR2 SNEGSKA (reference sequence). The CDR3 has 14 residues. Trimming removed 3 bases from V and 8 bases from J; junction bases left unmatched: 12.

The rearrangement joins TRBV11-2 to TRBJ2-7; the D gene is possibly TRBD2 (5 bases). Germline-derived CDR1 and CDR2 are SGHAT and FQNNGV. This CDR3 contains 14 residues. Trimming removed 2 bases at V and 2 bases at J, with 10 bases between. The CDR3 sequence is CASSLRAATYEQYF. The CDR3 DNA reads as TGTGCCAGCAGCTTACGAGCGGCAACCTACGAGCAGTACTTC.

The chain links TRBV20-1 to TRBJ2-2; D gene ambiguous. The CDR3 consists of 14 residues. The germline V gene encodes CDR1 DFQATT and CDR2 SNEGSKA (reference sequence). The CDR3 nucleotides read TGCTTTGCTAGAGATCTCCGCCTTACCGGGGAGCTGTTTTTT. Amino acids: CFARDLRLTGELFF.

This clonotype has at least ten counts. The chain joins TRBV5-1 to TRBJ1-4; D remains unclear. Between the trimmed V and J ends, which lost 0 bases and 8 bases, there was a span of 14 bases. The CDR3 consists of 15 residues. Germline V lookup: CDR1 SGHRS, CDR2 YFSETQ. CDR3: CASSLASPSSEKLFF. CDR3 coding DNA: TGCGCCAGCAGCTTGGCGAGTCCCTCATCCGAAAAACTGTTTTTT.

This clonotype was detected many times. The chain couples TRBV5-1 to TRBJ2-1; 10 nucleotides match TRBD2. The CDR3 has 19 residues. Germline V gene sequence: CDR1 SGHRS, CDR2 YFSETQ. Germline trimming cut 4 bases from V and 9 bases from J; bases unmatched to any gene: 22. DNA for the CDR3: TGCGCCAGCAGCCCCCTTTTGGCTAGCGGGAGAAGGGATACGAGTGAGCAGTTCTTC. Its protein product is CASSPLLASGRRDTSEQFF.

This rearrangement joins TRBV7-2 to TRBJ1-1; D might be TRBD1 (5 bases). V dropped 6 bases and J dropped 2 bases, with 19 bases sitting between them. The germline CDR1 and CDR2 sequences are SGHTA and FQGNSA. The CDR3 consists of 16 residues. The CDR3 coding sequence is TGTGCCAGCAGTCCCGGGACTGGAGGCGAAAACACTGAAGCTTTCTTT. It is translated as CASSPGTGGENTEAFF.

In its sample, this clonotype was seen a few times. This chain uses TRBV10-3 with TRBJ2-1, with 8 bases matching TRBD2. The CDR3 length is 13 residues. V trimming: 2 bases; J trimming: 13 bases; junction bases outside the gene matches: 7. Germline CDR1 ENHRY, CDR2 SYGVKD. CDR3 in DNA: TGTGCCATCAGTGAGAACGTCGGGGGGGGTCAGTTCTTC. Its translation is CAISENVGGGQFF.

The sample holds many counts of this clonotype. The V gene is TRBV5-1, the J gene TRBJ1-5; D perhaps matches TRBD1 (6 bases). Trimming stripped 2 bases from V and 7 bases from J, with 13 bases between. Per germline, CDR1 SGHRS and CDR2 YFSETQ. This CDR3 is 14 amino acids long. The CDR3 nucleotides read TGCGCCAGCAGCTTAGTAGGGGGGGACCAGCCCCAGCATTTT. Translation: CASSLVGGDQPQHF.

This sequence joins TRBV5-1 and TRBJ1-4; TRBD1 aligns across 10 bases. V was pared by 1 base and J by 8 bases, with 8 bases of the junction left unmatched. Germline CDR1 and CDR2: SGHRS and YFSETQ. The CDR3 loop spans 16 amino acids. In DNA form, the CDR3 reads TGCGCCAGCAGCTTGTCCGGACAGGGGGAGAACGAAAAACTGTTTTTT. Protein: CASSLSGQGENEKLFF.

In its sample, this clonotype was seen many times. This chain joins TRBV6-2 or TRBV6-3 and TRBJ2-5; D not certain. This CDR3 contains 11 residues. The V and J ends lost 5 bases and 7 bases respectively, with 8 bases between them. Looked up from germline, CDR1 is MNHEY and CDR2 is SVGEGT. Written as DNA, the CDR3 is TGTGCCAGCAGTACCGAAGGGACCCAGTACTTC. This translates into CASSTEGTQYF.

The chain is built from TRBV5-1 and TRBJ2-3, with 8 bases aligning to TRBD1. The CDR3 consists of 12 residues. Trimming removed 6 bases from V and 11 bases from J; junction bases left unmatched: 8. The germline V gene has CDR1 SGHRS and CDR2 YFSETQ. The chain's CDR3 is CASNSEGTGQYF. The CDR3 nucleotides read TGCGCCAGCAATTCGGAGGGGACAGGGCAGTATTTT.

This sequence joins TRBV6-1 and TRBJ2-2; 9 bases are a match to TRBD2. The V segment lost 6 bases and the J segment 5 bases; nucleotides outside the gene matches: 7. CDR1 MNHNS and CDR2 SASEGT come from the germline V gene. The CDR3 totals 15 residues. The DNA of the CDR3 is TGTGCCAGCAGAATATCTAGCGGGACGACCGGGGAGCTGTTTTTT. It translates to CASRISSGTTGELFF.

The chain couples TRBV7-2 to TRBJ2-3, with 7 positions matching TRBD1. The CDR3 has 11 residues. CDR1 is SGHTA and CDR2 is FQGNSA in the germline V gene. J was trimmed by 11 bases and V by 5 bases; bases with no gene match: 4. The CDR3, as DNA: TGTGCCAGCAGCCGGGACAGTCAGCAGTATTTT. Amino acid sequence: CASSRDSQQYF.

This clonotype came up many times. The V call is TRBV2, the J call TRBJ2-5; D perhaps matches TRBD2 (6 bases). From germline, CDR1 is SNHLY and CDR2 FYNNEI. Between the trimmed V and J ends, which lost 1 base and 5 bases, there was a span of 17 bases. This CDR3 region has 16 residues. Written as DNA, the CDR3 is TGTGCCAGCAGTGAAGGCGGCGGGGCCTACACGGAGACCCAGTACTTC. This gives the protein CASSEGGGAYTETQYF.

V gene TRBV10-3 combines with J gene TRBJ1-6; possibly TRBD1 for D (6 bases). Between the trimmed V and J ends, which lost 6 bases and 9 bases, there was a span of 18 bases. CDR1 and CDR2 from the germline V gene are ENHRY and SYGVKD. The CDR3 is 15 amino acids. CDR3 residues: CAIRGDTLRGSPLHF. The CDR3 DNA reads TGTGCCATCAGGGGGGACACTCTGAGGGGTTCACCCCTCCACTTT.

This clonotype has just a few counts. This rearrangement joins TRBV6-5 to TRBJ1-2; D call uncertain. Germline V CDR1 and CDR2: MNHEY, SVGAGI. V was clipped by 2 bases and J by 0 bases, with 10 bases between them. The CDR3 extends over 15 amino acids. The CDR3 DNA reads TGTGCCAGCAGTTACGGTTCGGTGTCTAACTATGGCTACACCTTC. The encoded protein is CASSYGSVSNYGYTF.

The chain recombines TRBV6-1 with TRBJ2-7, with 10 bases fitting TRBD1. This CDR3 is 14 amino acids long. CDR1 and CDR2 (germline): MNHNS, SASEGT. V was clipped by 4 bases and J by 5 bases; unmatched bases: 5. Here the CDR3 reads CASSVTGGLDEQYF. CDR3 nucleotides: TGTGCCAGCAGTGTGACAGGGGGCCTCGACGAGCAGTACTTC.

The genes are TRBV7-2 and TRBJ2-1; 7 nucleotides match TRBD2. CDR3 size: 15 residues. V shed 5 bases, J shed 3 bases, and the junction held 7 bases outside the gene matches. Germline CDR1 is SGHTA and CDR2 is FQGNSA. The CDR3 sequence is CASSQWGRGYNEQFF. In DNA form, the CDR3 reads TGTGCCAGCAGCCAGTGGGGGAGGGGCTACAATGAGCAGTTCTTC.

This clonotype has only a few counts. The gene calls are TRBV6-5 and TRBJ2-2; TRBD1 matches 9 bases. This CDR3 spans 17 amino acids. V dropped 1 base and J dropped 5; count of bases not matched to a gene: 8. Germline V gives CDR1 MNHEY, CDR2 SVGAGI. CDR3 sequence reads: CASSYYGSQGATGELFF. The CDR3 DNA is TGTGCCAGCAGTTACTATGGTTCACAGGGGGCGACCGGGGAGCTGTTTTTT.

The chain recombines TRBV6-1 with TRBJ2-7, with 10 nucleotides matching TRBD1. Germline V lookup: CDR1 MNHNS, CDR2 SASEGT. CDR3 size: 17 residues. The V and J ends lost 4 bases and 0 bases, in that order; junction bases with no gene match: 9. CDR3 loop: CASSGQGASLFSYEQYF. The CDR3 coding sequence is TGTGCCAGCAGTGGACAGGGGGCGTCTCTCTTCTCCTACGAGCAGTACTTC.

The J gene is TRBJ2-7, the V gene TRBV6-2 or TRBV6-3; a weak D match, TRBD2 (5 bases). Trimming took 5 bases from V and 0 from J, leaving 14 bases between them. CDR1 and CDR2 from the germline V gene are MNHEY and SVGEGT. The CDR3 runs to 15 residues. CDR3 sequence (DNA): TGTGCCAGCAGTCGGGGTAGGTGGGCCTCCTACGAGCAGTACTTC. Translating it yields CASSRGRWASYEQYF.